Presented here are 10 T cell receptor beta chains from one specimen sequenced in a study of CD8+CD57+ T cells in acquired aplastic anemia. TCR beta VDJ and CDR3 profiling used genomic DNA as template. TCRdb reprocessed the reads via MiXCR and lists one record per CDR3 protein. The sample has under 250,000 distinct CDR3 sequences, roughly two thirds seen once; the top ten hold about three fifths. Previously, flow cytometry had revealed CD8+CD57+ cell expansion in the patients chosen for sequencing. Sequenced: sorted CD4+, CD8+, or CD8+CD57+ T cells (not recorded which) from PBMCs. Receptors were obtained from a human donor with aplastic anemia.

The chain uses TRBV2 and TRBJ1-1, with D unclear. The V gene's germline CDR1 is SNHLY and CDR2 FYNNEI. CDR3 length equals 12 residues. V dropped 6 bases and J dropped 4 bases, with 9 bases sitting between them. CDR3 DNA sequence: TGTGCCAGCAGCCAAGACGTCACTGAAGCTTTCTTT. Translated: CASSQDVTEAFF.

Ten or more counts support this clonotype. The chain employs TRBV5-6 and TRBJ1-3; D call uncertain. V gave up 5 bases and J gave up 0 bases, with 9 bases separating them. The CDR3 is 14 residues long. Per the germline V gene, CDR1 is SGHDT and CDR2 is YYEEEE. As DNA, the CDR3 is TGTGCCAGCAGTACCTCTTACTCTGGAAACACCATATATTTT. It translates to CASSTSYSGNTIYF. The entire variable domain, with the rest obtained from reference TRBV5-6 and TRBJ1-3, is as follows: DAGVTQSPTHLIKTRGQQVTLRCSPKSGHDTVSWYQQALGQGPQFIFQYYEEEERQRGNFPDRFSGHQFPNYSSELNVNALLLGDSALYLCASSTSYSGNTIYFGEGSWLTVV.

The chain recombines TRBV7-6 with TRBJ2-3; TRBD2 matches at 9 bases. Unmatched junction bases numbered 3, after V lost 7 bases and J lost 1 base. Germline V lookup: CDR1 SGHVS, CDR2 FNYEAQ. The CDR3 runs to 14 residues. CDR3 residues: CASTAGGGTDTQYF. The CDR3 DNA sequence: TGTGCCAGCACCGCGGGGGGGGGCACAGATACGCAGTATTTT.

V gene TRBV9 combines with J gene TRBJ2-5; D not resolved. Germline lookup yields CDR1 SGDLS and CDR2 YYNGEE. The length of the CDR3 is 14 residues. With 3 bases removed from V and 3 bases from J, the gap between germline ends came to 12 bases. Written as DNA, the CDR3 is TGTGCCAGCAGCGATGACCTCGAGGAAGAGACCCAGTACTTC. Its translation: CASSDDLEEETQYF.

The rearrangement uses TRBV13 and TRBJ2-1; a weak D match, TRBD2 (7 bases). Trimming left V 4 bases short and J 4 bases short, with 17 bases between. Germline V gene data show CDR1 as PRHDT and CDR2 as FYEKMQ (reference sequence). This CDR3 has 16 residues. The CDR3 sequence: CASSSSQGRGYNEQFF. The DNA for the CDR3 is TGTGCCAGCAGCTCCTCTCAGGGGAGGGGTTACAATGAGCAGTTCTTC.

CDR3 residues: CASSSGNEKLFF. CDR3 nucleotides: TGTGCCAGCAGTTCGGGGAATGAAAAACTGTTTTTT. This chain joins TRBV7-2 and TRBJ1-4; D call uncertain. Germline values: CDR1 SGHTA, CDR2 FQGNSA. The CDR3 runs 12 residues. Trimming took 6 bases from V and 5 from J, leaving 7 bases between them.

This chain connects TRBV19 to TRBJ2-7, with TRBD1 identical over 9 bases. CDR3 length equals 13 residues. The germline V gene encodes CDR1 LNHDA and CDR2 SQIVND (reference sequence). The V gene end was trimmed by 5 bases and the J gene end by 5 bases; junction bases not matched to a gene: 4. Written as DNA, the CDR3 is TGTGCCAGTAGTGGGACAGGGCGTAACGAGCAGTACTTC. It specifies CASSGTGRNEQYF. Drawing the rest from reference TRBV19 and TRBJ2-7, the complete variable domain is DGGITQSPKYLFRKEGQNVTLSCEQNLNHDAMYWYRQDPGQGLRLIYYSQIVNDFQKGDIAEGYSVSREKKESFPLTVTSAQKNPTAFYLCASSGTGRNEQYFGPGTRLTVT.

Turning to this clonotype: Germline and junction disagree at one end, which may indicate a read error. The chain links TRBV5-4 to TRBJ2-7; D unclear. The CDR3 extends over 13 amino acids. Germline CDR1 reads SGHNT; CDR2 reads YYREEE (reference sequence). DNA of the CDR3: TGCGCCAGCAGCCTCAACGCCGGTTACGAGCAGTACTTC. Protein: CASSLNAGYEQYF.

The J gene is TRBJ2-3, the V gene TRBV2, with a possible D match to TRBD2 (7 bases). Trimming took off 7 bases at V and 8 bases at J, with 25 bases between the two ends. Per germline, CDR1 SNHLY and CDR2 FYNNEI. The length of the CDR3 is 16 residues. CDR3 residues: CASIQLRGGYNVTQYF. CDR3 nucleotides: TGTGCCAGCATACAATTGAGGGGGGGATATAATGTTACGCAGTATTTT.

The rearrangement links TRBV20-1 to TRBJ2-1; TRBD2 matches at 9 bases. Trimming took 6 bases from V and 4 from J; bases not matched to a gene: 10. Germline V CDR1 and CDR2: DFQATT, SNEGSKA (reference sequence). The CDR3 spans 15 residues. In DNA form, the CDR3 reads TGCAGTGCCAGTGGTACTGCGGGGGGGTACAATGAGCAGTTCTTC. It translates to CSASGTAGGYNEQFF.